This entry lists 18 T cell receptor beta chains sequenced from one sample in a study of T cells after yellow fever vaccination. TCRdb re-derived calls from the 5' RACE reads in MiXCR, one entry per CDR3 protein. The table includes roughly 310,000 distinct CDR3 sequences, around 3.9% detected once. The starting material was PBMCs, obtained on the day of the yellow fever booster vaccination. The receptors come from a young man who received the YFV17D yellow fever vaccine.

This clonotype has more than one count but fewer than ten. The chain is built from TRBV27 and TRBJ2-6; the match to TRBD1 covers 9 bases. Germline V gives CDR1 MNHEY, CDR2 SMNVEV (reference sequence). This CDR3 is 14 amino acids long. The V segment lost 10 bases and the J segment 2 bases; nucleotides outside the gene matches: 3. The CDR3 bases are TGTGCCACCGGGACAGGGACTGGGGCCAACGTCCTGACTTTC. It specifies CATGTGTGANVLTF.

This clonotype was seen at least ten times. The J gene is TRBJ2-1, the V gene TRBV5-1, with D perhaps matching TRBD2 (5 bases). The germline CDR1 and CDR2 sequences are SGHRS and YFSETQ. The CDR3 sequence is 16 residues long. Deletions cut 5 bases from V and 0 bases from J, with 15 bases between. CDR3 nucleotide sequence: TGCGCCAGCAGATCTTTCTCGAGGGCCTCCTACAATGAGCAGTTCTTC. The encoded protein is CASRSFSRASYNEQFF.

This clonotype was detected many times. The chain combines TRBV5-6 with TRBJ2-7, with TRBD1 matching over 9 bases. CDR3 length: 14 amino acids. V lost 0 bases and J lost 3; bases outside the gene matches: 1. Per the germline V gene, CDR1 is SGHDT and CDR2 is YYEEEE. The CDR3 sequence: CASSLGQGVYEQYV. The CDR3 region has the DNA TGTGCCAGCAGCTTGGGACAGGGGGTCTACGAGCAGTACGTC.

Written as DNA, the CDR3 is TGTGCCAGCAGTCCCCACCTAGGACCCGGAGTGCAGTACTTC. Its protein product is CASSPHLGPGVQYF. V gene TRBV25-1 combines with J gene TRBJ2-7; no firm D call. Germline CDR1 and CDR2: MGHDK and SYGVNS. The CDR3 length is 14 residues. Trimming took off 5 bases at V and 9 bases at J, with 20 bases between the two ends.

This clonotype was seen many times. The genes are TRBV5-1 and TRBJ1-1, with 8 bases fitting TRBD1. The V gene end was trimmed by 3 bases and the J gene end by 5 bases; junction bases not matched to a gene: 6. The CDR3 has 14 residues. CDR1 and CDR2 (germline): SGHRS, YFSETQ. CDR3 loop: CASSSGQGRTEAFF. The CDR3 DNA follows: TGCGCCAGCAGCTCTGGACAGGGTAGGACTGAAGCTTTCTTT.

This clonotype has at least ten counts. The chain couples TRBV25-1 to TRBJ2-7; either TRBD1 or TRBD2 may fit D (7 bases each). Germline V gene sequence: CDR1 MGHDK, CDR2 SYGVNS. The CDR3 is made up of 15 amino acids. Deletions cut 4 bases from V and 2 bases from J, with 15 bases between. CDR3 in amino acids: CASSARAGGAYEQYF. In nucleotides, the CDR3 is TGTGCCAGCAGTGCCCGGGCAGGGGGGGCCTACGAGCAGTACTTC.

In this sample, this clonotype turned up many times. This chain joins TRBV19 and TRBJ2-5; 8 bases match TRBD1. The V and J ends lost 6 bases and 4 bases, in that order; junction bases with no gene match: 7. This CDR3 contains 14 residues. Germline loops: CDR1 LNHDA, CDR2 SQIVND (reference sequence). CDR3 sequence reads: CASRGQGGGETQYF. The CDR3 nucleotides read TGTGCCAGTAGAGGACAGGGCGGTGGAGAGACCCAGTACTTC.

This clonotype was detected many times. The chain couples TRBV7-2 to TRBJ2-7; no clear D. The V end was cut by 1 base, the J end by 4 bases, with 5 bases between. The CDR3 extends over 12 amino acids. Germline V gene sequence: CDR1 SGHTA, CDR2 FQGNSA. CDR3 region: CASSLVGYEQYV. The CDR3 DNA reads TGTGCCAGCAGCTTAGTGGGTTACGAGCAGTACGTC.

The sample holds many counts of this clonotype. The chain combines TRBV6-2 or TRBV6-3 with TRBJ2-7; 10 nucleotides agree with TRBD1. Trimming removed 0 bases from V and 4 bases from J; junction bases left unmatched: 3. CDR3 length: 15 residues. Germline assignment: CDR1 MNHEY and CDR2 SVGEGT. This chain's CDR3 is CASSYSRDRGYEQYF. The CDR3 nucleotides read TGTGCCAGCAGTTACTCGCGGGACAGGGGTTACGAGCAGTACTTC.

V and J are TRBV13 and TRBJ2-6, with D possibly TRBD2 on 5 matching bases. Germline CDR1 PRHDT, CDR2 FYEKMQ (reference sequence). Trimming pared 1 base from V and 0 bases from J, leaving 10 bases between. The CDR3 is 17 amino acids. In nucleotides, the CDR3 is TGTGCCAGCAGCTTAGTGGCGGGTTACTCTGGGGCCAACGTCCTGACTTTC. It codes for CASSLVAGYSGANVLTF.

This clonotype was observed at least ten times. J is TRBJ1-2 and V is TRBV5-5; D may be TRBD1 (6 bases). This CDR3 comprises 17 residues. CDR1 and CDR2 from the germline V gene are SGHKS and YYEKEE (reference sequence). The V end lost 0 bases, the J end lost 4 bases, and 19 bases lay between the germline ends. CDR3 in amino acids: CASSLGRDRQLGYGYTF. The CDR3 DNA sequence: TGTGCCAGCAGCTTGGGACGTGACAGGCAGCTTGGCTATGGCTACACCTTC.

The chain joins TRBV4-2 to TRBJ1-2, with a weak D call TRBD1 (5 bases). The CDR3 extends over 13 amino acids. V was shortened by 6 bases and J by 4 bases, with 12 bases between the two germline ends. The V gene's germline CDR1 is LGHNA and CDR2 YNFKEQ. CDR3 in amino acids: CASRAGDPYGYTF. As DNA, the CDR3 is TGTGCCAGCAGGGCCGGGGACCCCTATGGCTACACCTTC.

This clonotype has just a few counts. This chain links TRBV7-9 with TRBJ1-1; 7 bases match TRBD1. V dropped 5 bases and J dropped 4; count of bases not matched to a gene: 4. The CDR3 loop spans 13 amino acids. Germline lookup yields CDR1 SEHNR and CDR2 FQNEAQ (reference sequence). CDR3 DNA: TGTGCCAGCAGCCGCAGGGGGGTCACTGAAGCTTTCTTT. Protein product: CASSRRGVTEAFF.

The chain employs TRBV15 and TRBJ2-6; D is undetermined. The CDR3 runs 16 residues. Germline CDR1 is LNHNV and CDR2 is YYDKDF (reference sequence). V was cut by 0 bases and J by 4 bases, with 10 bases left in between. CDR3 in amino acids: CATSRDGVPGANVLTF. In nucleotides, the CDR3 is TGTGCCACCAGCAGAGATGGGGTACCCGGGGCCAACGTCCTGACTTTC.

The table lists this clonotype with many counts. This chain joins TRBV7-9 and TRBJ1-1, with 7 bases identical to TRBD1. The CDR3 sequence is 15 residues long. V lost 4 bases to trimming and J lost 0 bases; unmatched junction nucleotides: 5. The germline gives CDR1 SEHNR, CDR2 FQNEAQ (reference sequence). Written as DNA, the CDR3 is TGTGCCAGCAGCTCGCCGGGACAGATGAACACTGAAGCTTTCTTT. It translates to CASSSPGQMNTEAFF.

V is TRBV12-3 or TRBV12-4 and J is TRBJ1-2; no clear D gene. The V gene lost 8 bases and the J gene lost 0 bases, with 10 bases spanning the gap. The CDR3 is 13 amino acids. The CDR3, as DNA: TGTGCCAGCGCCCAATCCCCTAACTATGGCTACACCTTC. This codes for CASAQSPNYGYTF.

The V and J genes are TRBV10-3 and TRBJ1-1; D unclear. The CDR3 covers 14 residues. V lost 1 base, J lost 8 bases, and 14 bases lay in between. Germline lookup yields CDR1 ENHRY and CDR2 SYGVKD. Here the CDR3 DNA reads TGTGCCATCAGTGAGTATAGGAAGTCAGAGGAAGCTTTCTTT. The encoded protein is CAISEYRKSEEAFF.

This clonotype was recorded many times. The chain combines TRBV29-1 with TRBJ2-1, with D unresolved. The germline gives CDR1 SQVTM, CDR2 ANQGSEA. The CDR3 is 11 amino acids. V gave up 8 bases and J gave up 5 bases, with 10 bases separating them. The CDR3 reads CSLNLNNEQFF. The CDR3 bases are TGCAGCCTCAACTTAAACAATGAGCAGTTCTTC.